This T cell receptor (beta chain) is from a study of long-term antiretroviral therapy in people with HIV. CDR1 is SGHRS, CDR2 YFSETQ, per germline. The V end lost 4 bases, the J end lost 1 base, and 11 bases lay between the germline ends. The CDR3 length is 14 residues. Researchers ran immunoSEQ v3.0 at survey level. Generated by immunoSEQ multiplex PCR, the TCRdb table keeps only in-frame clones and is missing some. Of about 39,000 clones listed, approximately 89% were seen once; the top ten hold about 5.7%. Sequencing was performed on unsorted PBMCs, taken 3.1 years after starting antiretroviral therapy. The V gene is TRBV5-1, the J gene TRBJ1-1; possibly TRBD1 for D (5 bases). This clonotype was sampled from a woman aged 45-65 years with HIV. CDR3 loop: CASSVGGQNTEAFF. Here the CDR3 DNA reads TGCGCCAGCAGCGTAGGCGGACAGAACACTGAAGCTTTCTTT.